Listed below are T cell receptor beta chains from one sample, sequenced in a study of blood T cell repertoires in COVID-19. This table comes from immunoSEQ multiplex PCR, and its TCRdb copy is limited to in-frame clones, with some not included. Among a few hundred thousand clones listed, approximately 83% were seen once. The sequencing sample was made of peripheral blood. The receptors shown here come from a woman aged 45-65 years with acute or convalescent COVID-19. Both conserved end residues are part of each CDR3. The D gene is left open where the match is weak. Clone sizes are given selectively: once, few, many, or a class where the clone is expanded.

>TRBD2|TRBV4-1|TRBJ2-5|once
TGCGCCAGCAGCCAAGAAGGGAGGGGCCAGGGCAAAGAGACCCAGTACTTC
CASSQEGRGQGKETQYF
>TRBD1|TRBV4-1|TRBJ2-7|NA
TGCGCCAGCAGCCAAGCTGGGACAGGGGGGTACGAGCAGTACTTC
CASSQAGTGGYEQYF
>TRBD1|TRBV4-2|TRBJ2-5|NA
TGTGCCAGCAGCCTAATGGGACAGGGTGAAGAGACCCAGTACTTC
CASSLMGQGEETQYF
>TRBD2|TRBV7-2|TRBJ2-1|NA
TGTGCCAAGGGGTTAGCGGGAGATAATGAGCAGTTCTTC
CAKGLAGDNEQFF
>NA|TRBV6-2/TRBV6-3|TRBJ1-1|NA
TGTGCCAGCAGTTACGGCCGGGGCACTGAAGCTTTCTTT
CASSYGRGTEAFF
>NA|TRBV4-1|TRBJ2-7|NA
TGCGCCAGCAGCCAAGTGGGCCAGACCCTATACGAGCAGTACTTC
CASSQVGQTLYEQYF
>NA|TRBV28|TRBJ1-6|NA
TGTGCCAGCAGCGGAGACCCTCCCGCGGGGAATTCACCCCTCCACTTT
CASSGDPPAGNSPLHF
>NA|TRBV11-2|TRBJ2-1|NA
TGTGCCAGCAGCTTAGGTTCGGGGACTTTACCTGAGCAGTTCTTC
CASSLGSGTLPEQFF
>TRBD1|TRBV30|TRBJ2-7|NA
TGTGCCTGGACCGGGACAGGCCCCTACGAGCAGTACTTC
CAWTGTGPYEQYF
>TRBD1|TRBV2|TRBJ1-1|NA
TGTGCCAGCAGGGACAGGGGGCTTACTGAAGCTTTCTTT
CASRDRGLTEAFF
>TRBD2|TRBV5-4|TRBJ2-1|NA
TGTGCCAGCAGCTCGGGCCGAGGGGCGGGGGGCCCGCTTCCCAATGAGCAGTTCTTC
CASSSGRGAGGPLPNEQFF